A single sample gave rise to the 12 T cell receptor beta chains below, sequenced in a study of a mutant IDH1 vaccine in newly diagnosed glioma (dated by TCRdb to about 2021). Their specific antigens are unknown. The intended sense of this specimen's time point label: week 35, safety follow-up. Each vaccine dose was 300 ug of a 20-mer mutant IDH1 peptide in Montanide, given subcutaneously with topical imiquimod. The protocol used for the library was the immunoSEQ multiplex PCR assay. The source is immuneACCESS, and TCRdb retained only in-frame sequences with V and J called. Part of the clones is not carried over; for the studies checked, unresolved V genes explain less than half of this, and the remainder is unexplained. Across this sample there are about 32,000 clones, with 82% seen only once. The ten top clones hold roughly 7.1% of the sample. Sequences were derived from PBMCs, sampled from a glioma patient whose treatment included an IDH1 peptide vaccine. The receptors shown here come from a woman under 30 with glioma.

This chain joins TRBV30 and TRBJ1-6; D might be TRBD1 (6 bases). V was trimmed by 1 base and J by 3 bases, leaving 13 bases between them. CDR1 and CDR2 from the germline V gene are GTSNPN and SVGIG (reference sequence). This CDR3 contains 16 residues. CDR3 sequence reads: CAWSAGAARYNSPLHF. The CDR3, as DNA: TGTGCCTGGAGTGCGGGGGCGGCCCGCTATAATTCACCCCTCCACTTT.

The chain employs TRBV4-3 and TRBJ1-2, with a weak D call TRBD1 (6 bases). CDR1 is LGHNA, CDR2 YSLEER, per germline. The CDR3 runs 15 residues. Trimming pared 4 bases from V and 5 bases from J, leaving 17 bases between. The CDR3 loop reads CASSLDLHRDYGYTF. The CDR3 DNA follows: TGCGCCAGCAGCCTAGACCTACACAGGGATTATGGCTACACCTTC.

This chain connects TRBV7-6 to TRBJ2-7; 8 positions agree with TRBD2. Germline V gene sequence: CDR1 SGHVS, CDR2 FNYEAQ. The CDR3 length is 15 residues. J gave up 6 bases and V 3 bases, and 10 bases lay outside the gene matches. This chain's CDR3 is CASSLTGTSVPEQYF. The CDR3 DNA reads TGTGCCAGCAGCTTGACCGGGACTAGTGTCCCCGAGCAGTACTTC.

This rearrangement joins TRBV5-5 to TRBJ2-7; D is unresolved. The CDR3 sequence is 14 residues long. V was pared by 1 base and J by 3 bases, with 11 bases between. Germline lookup yields CDR1 SGHKS and CDR2 YYEKEE (reference sequence). The CDR3 DNA reads TGTGCCAGCAGCTTGTATACGGAAGTCTACGAGCAGTACTTC. Translated, it gives CASSLYTEVYEQYF.

The V gene is TRBV18, the J gene TRBJ1-1; D is perhaps TRBD1 (5 bases). The CDR3 consists of 17 residues. Deletions cut 0 bases from V and 6 bases from J, with 20 bases between. The germline CDR1 and CDR2 sequences are KGHSH and LQKENI. CDR3 amino acids: CASSPPAEKRRGSEAFF. The CDR3 DNA follows: TGTGCCAGCTCACCACCTGCCGAGAAACGGAGGGGCTCTGAAGCTTTCTTT. The whole variable domain, remainder taken from reference TRBV18 and TRBJ1-1, is NAGVMQNPRHLVRRRGQEARLRCSPMKGHSHVYWYRQLPEEGLKFMVYLQKENIIDESGMPKERFSAEFPKEGPSILRIQQVVRGDSAAYFCASSPPAEKRRGSEAFFGQGTRLTVV.

Written as DNA, the CDR3 is TGTGCCAGCAGTTTCTCCTACGAGCAGTACTTC. Its translation is CASSFSYEQYF. V and J are TRBV2 and TRBJ2-7; D gene uncertain. V dropped 5 bases and J dropped 0 bases, with 2 bases sitting between them. CDR3 length: 11 amino acids. In germline, CDR1 is SNHLY, CDR2 FYNNEI.

The chain carries TRBV5-1 and TRBJ1-2; 7 nucleotides agree with TRBD1. The germline V gene encodes CDR1 SGHRS and CDR2 YFSETQ. The CDR3 length is 13 residues. Trimming at V came to 2 bases and at J to 3 bases, leaving 1 base not matched to a gene. In nucleotides, the CDR3 is TGCGCCAGCAGCTTCACAGGGGACTATGGCTACACCTTC. Translating gives CASSFTGDYGYTF.

J is TRBJ2-5 and V is TRBV18; 7 nucleotides line up with TRBD1. Looked up from germline, CDR1 is KGHSH and CDR2 is LQKENI. The CDR3 extends over 14 amino acids. V dropped 3 bases and J dropped 4; count of bases not matched to a gene: 5. The CDR3 DNA follows: TGTGCCAGCTCACCTCAAGGGGACAGAGAGACCCAGTACTTC. It is translated as CASSPQGDRETQYF.

This clone was detected only a few times. V and J are TRBV2 and TRBJ2-7; D is possibly TRBD1 (5 bases). Trimming removed 2 bases from V and 4 bases from J, with 6 bases in between. This CDR3 comprises 12 residues. CDR1 is SNHLY and CDR2 is FYNNEI in the germline V gene. The CDR3 nucleotides read TGTGCCAGCAGTGAACAGGGTTACGAGCAGTACTTC. Translated, it gives CASSEQGYEQYF.

V is TRBV19 and J is TRBJ2-7; the match to TRBD1 covers 11 bases. Germline V gene lookup returns CDR1 LNHDA and CDR2 SQIVND (reference sequence). This CDR3 is 15 amino acids long. After removal of 4 bases from V and 5 bases from J, the junction contained 7 bases not matched to a gene. CDR3 region: CASSTPGQGVHEQYF. CDR3 nucleotide sequence: TGTGCCAGTAGTACACCGGGACAGGGGGTCCACGAGCAGTACTTC. Complete variable domain (other parts from reference TRBV19 and TRBJ2-7): DGGITQSPKYLFRKEGQNVTLSCEQNLNHDAMYWYRQDPGQGLRLIYYSQIVNDFQKGDIAEGYSVSREKKESFPLTVTSAQKNPTAFYLCASSTPGQGVHEQYFGPGTRLTVT.

This clone showed up just once. V usage is TRBV4-1 and J usage is TRBJ2-7, with a tentative D call TRBD2 (6 bases). This CDR3 spans 14 amino acids. The V gene's germline CDR1 is MGHRA and CDR2 YSYEKL. The V end lost 4 bases, the J end lost 5 bases, and 15 bases lay between the germline ends. The CDR3 spells CASSPNRRANEQYF. The CDR3 nucleotides read TGCGCCAGCAGCCCAAACAGGAGGGCAAACGAGCAGTACTTC.

The chain joins TRBV10-3 to TRBJ2-1; 9 bases agree with TRBD2. J was trimmed by 8 bases and V by 2 bases; bases with no gene match: 7. The germline gives CDR1 ENHRY, CDR2 SYGVKD. The CDR3 has 15 residues. The DNA of the CDR3 is TGTGCCATCAGTGAGGCGGGAGGGCCGAGGTATGAGCAGTTCTTC. This encodes CAISEAGGPRYEQFF.